This is a list of T cell receptor beta chains from one sample in a study of early T cells in non-severe SARS-CoV-2 infection. One entry per CDR3 protein results from TCRdb running MiXCR on the 5' RACE reads. The sample shows 40,000 to 45,000 distinct CDR3 sequences, 9.5% to 13% of them seen only once. Material for sequencing was whole blood. These receptors all stem from an adult who was a healthcare worker with PCR-confirmed SARS-CoV-2 infection or an uninfected control (not recorded which). CDR3s leave out the opening cysteine and the closing phenylalanine or tryptophan.

J: TRBJ1-3; V: TRBV9; CDR3: ASSVDRGRAGNTIY
J: TRBJ2-5; V: TRBV10-3; CDR3: AISDLRGEKETQY
J: TRBJ1-3; V: TRBV6-1; CDR3: ASTGDYSVNTIY
J: TRBJ1-1; V: TRBV6-2/TRBV6-3; CDR3: ASRPALGSTEAF
J: TRBJ1-4; V: TRBV5-6; CDR3: ASSLKAFRTNEKLF
J: TRBJ1-1; V: TRBV30; CDR3: AWSVGVTEAF
J: TRBJ1-1; V: TRBV27; CDR3: ASSPSIYQFNMNTEAF
J: TRBJ1-5; V: TRBV6-2/TRBV6-3; CDR3: ASSYPSQSQPQH
J: TRBJ1-5; V: TRBV6-2/TRBV6-3; CDR3: ASSPPGQGHQPQH
J: TRBJ2-2; V: TRBV18; CDR3: ASSPRGAVDTGELF
J: TRBJ2-2; V: TRBV5-5; CDR3: ASSRSGSNTGELF
J: TRBJ2-7; V: TRBV6-6; CDR3: ASSFTGDQY
J: TRBJ1-1; V: TRBV11-1; CDR3: ASSLESLQNTEAF
J: TRBJ2-1; V: TRBV11-3; CDR3: ASSPTGAGAEQF
J: TRBJ2-3; V: TRBV6-2/TRBV6-3; CDR3: ASSSRDTQY
J: TRBJ2-2; V: TRBV25-1; CDR3: ATQKGIAGELF
J: TRBJ2-7; V: TRBV11-1; CDR3: ASSPVENYEQY
J: TRBJ2-4; V: TRBV12-3/TRBV12-4; CDR3: ASSRGRAKNIQY
J: TRBJ2-1; V: TRBV30; CDR3: AWSVRGVGDEQF
J: TRBJ2-7; V: TRBV29-1; CDR3: SVAGSTSSYEQY
J: TRBJ1-1; V: TRBV12-5; CDR3: ASGFEPTKAF
J: TRBJ2-1; V: TRBV5-6; CDR3: ASSGGQRGWSSYNEQF
J: TRBJ2-7; V: TRBV5-1; CDR3: ASSLTVGEQY
J: TRBJ1-1; V: TRBV10-3; CDR3: AISAGDRVRGEAF
J: TRBJ1-1; V: TRBV20-1; CDR3: SADRAEDTEAF
J: TRBJ2-7; V: TRBV6-6; CDR3: ASSYTRDPHEQY
J: TRBJ2-4; V: TRBV7-2; CDR3: ASSSDTTKNIQY
J: TRBJ2-3; V: TRBV20-1; CDR3: SASGGAGTDTQY
J: TRBJ2-7; V: TRBV6-2/TRBV6-3; CDR3: ASRDTGAVHHEQY